Listed here are 17 T cell receptor beta chains from one sample, sequenced in a study of metastatic and nonmetastatic thyroid tumors (dated by TCRdb to 2020 to 2022). The library was prepared using PCR. Reads for this sample came from an Illumina HiSeq 4000. The public reads were reanalyzed by TCRdb: fastp trimming at Q25, MiXCR alignment, in-frame beta chains only. The sample has 30,000 to 40,000 clones on record, over 15% of them singletons. 12% of the sample rests with the top ten. None of the patients had been given any treatment before thyroid surgery. The specimen sequenced was blood. The receptors originated from a male donor with papillary thyroid cancer or a benign thyroid nodule (not recorded which). Some clones in this sample may be carry-over from other donors' samples.

This clone was seen at least ten times. The sample carries other DNA sequences with the same CDR3. This sequence joins TRBV7-9 and TRBJ2-1; 9 nucleotides align to TRBD2. J lost 5 bases, V lost 11 bases, and 10 bases had no gene match. Looked up from germline, CDR1 is SEHNR and CDR2 is FQNEAQ (reference sequence). This CDR3 spans 14 amino acids. The CDR3, as DNA: TGTGCCGGAAATAGCGGGAGTCTCGACAATGAGCAGTTCTTC. Encoded protein: CAGNSGSLDNEQFF.

This clone was seen a few times. The chain has TRBV24-1 and TRBJ2-1; no reliable D call. CDR1 is KGHDR, CDR2 SFDVKD, per germline. V lost 3 bases and J 5 bases, leaving 10 bases between the germline ends. The CDR3 extends over 14 amino acids. The CDR3 DNA reads TGTGCCACCAGTGATGCGTCCTTCCACAATGAGCAGTTCTTC. This sequence encodes CATSDASFHNEQFF.

Only a few counts were recorded for this clone. This chain links TRBV6-1 with TRBJ2-3; 8 nucleotides align to TRBD2. The germline V gene encodes CDR1 MNHNS and CDR2 SASEGT. Trimming cost V 6 bases and J 4 bases; bases outside gene matches: 6. The length of the CDR3 is 14 residues. CDR3 loop: CASSNSGSADTQYF. The CDR3 coding sequence is TGTGCCAGCAGCAACAGCGGGAGCGCAGATACGCAGTATTTT.

This clone is labeled medium-sized (0.01 to 0.1%). The chain combines TRBV6-2 or TRBV6-3 with TRBJ1-2; D is uncertain. The CDR3 is 13 amino acids. From germline, CDR1 is MNHEY and CDR2 SVGEGT. The V end was cut by 6 bases, the J end by 8 bases, with 16 bases between. Here the CDR3 reads CASSLYVGYGYTF. CDR3 nucleotides: TGTGCCAGCAGCCTGTATGTAGGCTACGGCTACACCTTC.

In this sample, this clone turned up many times. This rearrangement joins TRBV7-2 to TRBJ1-1; D remains ambiguous. This CDR3 is 15 amino acids long. Per the germline V gene, CDR1 is SGHTA and CDR2 is FQGNSA. Trimming took 1 base from V and 1 from J, leaving 10 bases between them. CDR3 residues: CASSLVGQSNTEAFF. CDR3 nucleotides: TGTGCCAGCAGCTTAGTTGGGCAGTCGAACACTGAAGCTTTCTTT.

This clone showed up many times. This chain uses TRBV6-1 with TRBJ1-1, with TRBD1 matching 9 bases. Germline-derived CDR1 and CDR2 are MNHNS and SASEGT. V lost 6 bases to trimming and J lost 4 bases; unmatched junction nucleotides: 9. This CDR3 has 15 residues. The CDR3 nucleotides are TGTGCCAGCAGATATACAGGGGGCTTAGGCACTGAAGCTTTCTTT. It specifies CASRYTGGLGTEAFF.

This clone was picked up many times. The gene calls are TRBV7-9 and TRBJ2-7; possibly TRBD2 for D (5 bases). Germline CDR1 and CDR2: SEHNR and FQNEAQ (reference sequence). The V end lost 10 bases, the J end lost 7 bases, and 5 bases lay between the germline ends. This CDR3 contains 8 residues. In DNA form, the CDR3 reads TGTGCCACGGGGGAGCAGTACTTC. Its protein is CATGEQYF.

This clone was counted many times. A much larger clone sits a single nucleotide away, making a read error possible. The rearrangement joins TRBV6-1 to TRBJ2-7; 10 nucleotides line up with TRBD1. Germline CDR1 reads MNHNS; CDR2 reads SASEGT. The trim removed 4 bases at V and 6 bases at J, leaving 3 bases unmatched. The CDR3 runs to 13 residues. The CDR3 nucleotides are TGTGCCAGCAGTGGAGGGGACAGGGGCGAGCAGTACTTC. This translates into CASSGGDRGEQYF.

This clone was counted ten times or more. The rearrangement joins TRBV6-1 to TRBJ2-1; no firm D call. Germline CDR1 reads MNHNS; CDR2 reads SASEGT. The CDR3 runs to 15 residues. The V gene lost 5 bases and the J gene lost 0 bases, with 11 bases spanning the gap. For the CDR3, the DNA is TGTGCCAGCAGTCCCTACCACAGCTCCTACAATGAGCAGTTCTTC. It translates to CASSPYHSSYNEQFF.

This clone has ten or more counts. The chain recombines TRBV12-3 or TRBV12-4 with TRBJ2-1; D is possibly TRBD2 (5 bases). With 6 bases removed from V and 4 bases from J, the gap between germline ends came to 13 bases. CDR3 size: 14 residues. The CDR3 reads CASRSGKRYNEQFF. The CDR3 region has the DNA TGTGCCAGCAGATCCGGGAAGCGGTACAATGAGCAGTTCTTC.

This clone has ten or more counts. CDR3 protein: CASGGTANEKLFF. The CDR3 region has the DNA TGTGCCAGCGGCGGGACAGCTAATGAAAAACTGTTTTTT. The V and J genes are TRBV28 and TRBJ1-4, with 7 bases that match TRBD1. Germline loops: CDR1 MDHEN, CDR2 SYDVKM. The CDR3 has 13 amino acids. V gave up 8 bases and J gave up 3 bases; unmatched junction bases: 3.

This chain uses TRBV20-1 with TRBJ2-7, with 8 bases lining up with TRBD2. Per the germline V gene, CDR1 is DFQATT and CDR2 is SNEGSKA (reference sequence). The CDR3 runs 16 residues. V lost 2 bases, J lost 3 bases, and 12 bases stayed unmatched. CDR3 coding DNA: TGCAGTGCTAGACGCGAAGCGGGGGTAATAGACTACGAGCAGTACTTC. Its translation: CSARREAGVIDYEQYF.

There are many counts of this clone. CDR3 in DNA: TGCGCCAGCAGCCCGGGACAGCCAACTTATTATGGCTACACCTTC. The encoded protein is CASSPGQPTYYGYTF. The rearrangement joins TRBV5-1 to TRBJ1-2; 7 bases match TRBD1. The CDR3 is 15 residues long. Germline values: CDR1 SGHRS, CDR2 YFSETQ. V shed 4 bases, J shed 5 bases, and the junction held 11 bases outside the gene matches.

This clone came up a few times. This rearrangement joins TRBV15 to TRBJ2-1; TRBD2 aligns across 9 bases. Germline CDR1 reads LNHNV; CDR2 reads YYDKDF (reference sequence). CDR3 size: 14 residues. J was trimmed by 7 bases and V by 1 base; bases with no gene match: 2. CDR3 nucleotide sequence: TGTGCCACCAGCAGAGGACTAGCGGTGAATGAGCAGTTCTTC. This translates into CATSRGLAVNEQFF.

This clone showed up many times. This chain uses TRBV6-2 or TRBV6-3 with TRBJ2-2; D call uncertain. The CDR3 covers 15 residues. CDR1 is MNHEY and CDR2 is SVGEGT in the germline V gene. V was cut by 2 bases and J by 6 bases, with 13 bases left in between. The CDR3 DNA follows: TGTGCCAGCAGTTACCGCCCCGGACGTCCCGGGGAGCTGTTTTTT. This gives the protein CASSYRPGRPGELFF.

At least ten counts were recorded for this clone. The rearrangement uses TRBV5-1 and TRBJ2-3; no clear D gene. Deletions cut 4 bases from V and 3 bases from J, with 6 bases between. The CDR3 runs to 12 residues. Germline CDR1 reads SGHRS; CDR2 reads YFSETQ. The CDR3 DNA reads as TGCGCCAGCAGCAACCCTACAGATACGCAGTATTTT. Amino acid sequence: CASSNPTDTQYF.

This sequence joins TRBV10-1 and TRBJ1-1; a possible D gene is TRBD1 (5 bases). This CDR3 is 16 amino acids long. Looked up from germline, CDR1 is WNHNN and CDR2 is SYGVQD (reference sequence). V lost 3 bases and J lost 4, with 18 bases in between. The CDR3 region is CASSESRGTGSTEAFF. For the CDR3, the DNA is TGCGCCAGCAGTGAATCGAGGGGAACAGGCTCCACTGAAGCTTTCTTT.